Listed below are T cell receptor beta chains from one sample, sequenced in a study of OX40 agonist ivuxolimab in advanced cancers. The repertoire was sequenced with immunoSEQ multiplex PCR; TCRdb's copy has only in-frame clones and lacks some. The sample includes about 23,000 clones, 80% to 85% of them seen just once. The specimen comprised CD4+ or CD8+ T cells sorted from blood, sampled in a trial of the OX40 agonist ivuxolimab. These receptors were taken from an adult with an advanced solid tumor such as melanoma, head and neck, liver or kidney cancer. Both conserved end residues are part of each CDR3. A D gene is named only where the DNA matches it firmly. The listing skips clone size in some rows; elsewhere it reads once, few, many or a size class.

D,size,J,V,CDR3,DNA
.,.,TRBJ2-5,TRBV27,CASSTKYRVETQYF,TGTGCCAGCAGTACAAAATACAGGGTTGAGACCCAGTACTTC
.,.,TRBJ2-7,TRBV13,CASSLGRGYEQYF,TGTGCCAGCAGCTTGGGCAGGGGCTACGAGCAGTACTTC
.,.,TRBJ1-6,TRBV6-1,CASSGQGFSSEQSPLHF,TGTGCCAGCAGTGGCCAGGGTTTCTCGTCAGAACAGTCACCCCTCCACTTT
TRBD1,.,TRBJ1-2,TRBV7-2,CASSSDRATGYSGYTF,TGTGCCAGCAGCTCGGACAGGGCTACAGGTTATTCTGGCTACACCTTC
.,.,TRBJ2-7,TRBV6-5,CASSYRADYEQYF,TGTGCCAGCAGTTACCGGGCCGACTACGAGCAGTACTTC
.,.,TRBJ2-2,TRBV9,CASSSNTGELFF,TGTGCCAGCAGCTCGAACACCGGGGAGCTGTTTTTT
.,.,TRBJ2-2,TRBV6-5,CASSYSTETNTGELFF,TGTGCCAGCAGTTACTCGACAGAAACGAACACCGGGGAGCTGTTTTTT
TRBD1,once,TRBJ1-2,TRBV2,CASRDRVHPNYGYTF,TGTGCCAGTCGGGACAGGGTTCACCCAAACTATGGCTACACCTTC
.,once,TRBJ2-7,TRBV19,CASSAGPFYEQYF,TGTGCCAGTAGCGCAGGACCCTTTTACGAGCAGTACTTC
.,.,TRBJ2-4,TRBV5-6,CASSYRALTMINIQYF,TGTGCCAGCAGTTACAGGGCCCTTACGATGATAAACATTCAGTACTTC
.,large,TRBJ1-6,TRBV4-3,CASSQDWSSYNSPLHF,TGCGCCAGCAGCCAGGATTGGAGCTCCTATAATTCACCCCTCCACTTT
.,.,TRBJ1-6,TRBV25-1,CASSQGSVWSPLHF,TGTGCCAGCTCTCAGGGTTCGGTCTGGTCACCCCTCCACTTT
TRBD2,.,TRBJ2-1,TRBV2,CASSETGGPSNEQFF,TGTGCCAGCAGTGAGACGGGGGGGCCGTCCAATGAGCAGTTCTTC
TRBD1,.,TRBJ1-4,TRBV2,CASSGGTAVF,TGTGCCAGCAGTGGCGGGACAGCCGTGTTT
TRBD1,few,TRBJ2-2,TRBV6-5,CASRTGETGELFF,TGTGCCAGCCGGACAGGAGAGACCGGGGAGCTGTTTTTT
TRBD1,once,TRBJ1-1,TRBV27,CASSSPGQGGRNTEAFF,TGTGCCAGCAGTTCACCGGGACAGGGGGGCAGGAACACTGAAGCTTTCTTT
.,.,TRBJ2-3,TRBV5-5,CASSGKWTDTDTQYF,TGTGCCAGCAGCGGGAAGTGGACCGACACAGATACGCAGTATTTT
TRBD2,.,TRBJ2-5,TRBV5-1,CASSLGGPGNSLAGRPQETQYF,TGCGCCAGCAGCTTGGGGGGGCCAGGGAATTCTCTAGCGGGACGACCCCAAGAGACCCAGTACTTC
.,once,TRBJ1-1,TRBV27,CASSLYSLGTEAFF,TGTGCCAGCAGTTTATATAGCCTGGGGACTGAAGCTTTCTTT
.,few,TRBJ1-5,TRBV7-2,CASSGGVGGNQPQHF,TGTGCCAGCAGCGGCGGGGTGGGGGGCAATCAGCCCCAGCATTTT
.,.,TRBJ2-1,TRBV7-9,CASSLEDSYNEQFF,TGTGCCAGCAGCTTAGAGGACTCCTACAATGAGCAGTTCTTC
.,.,TRBJ2-2,TRBV9,CASSDSTGELFF,TGTGCCAGCAGCGACAGCACCGGGGAGCTGTTTTTT
.,.,TRBJ2-7,TRBV7-3,CASSAYQPYYEQYF,TGTGCCAGCAGCGCCTATCAACCGTACTACGAGCAGTACTTC
.,.,TRBJ1-3,TRBV2,CASSEFGGNTIYF,TGTGCCAGCAGTGAATTTGGTGGAAACACCATATATTTT
TRBD2,.,TRBJ2-1,TRBV13,CASSNERLAGVNEQFF,TGTGCCAGCAGCAATGAGAGACTAGCGGGGGTCAATGAGCAGTTCTTC
.,.,TRBJ1-1,TRBV11-2,CASSLFPGTTTEAFF,TGTGCCAGCAGCTTATTTCCAGGCACGACCACTGAAGCTTTCTTT
.,.,TRBJ1-2,TRBV6-5,CASRNRLRSDGYTF,TGTGCCAGCAGGAACAGGCTCCGTAGTGATGGCTACACCTTC
TRBD2,.,TRBJ2-3,TRBV7-8,CASSLATSGGTDTQYF,TGTGCCAGCAGCTTAGCGACTAGCGGGGGAACAGATACGCAGTATTTT
TRBD1,.,TRBJ1-2,TRBV19,CASSRDRGYGYTF,TGTGCCAGTAGTCGTGACAGGGGCTATGGCTACACCTTC
.,.,TRBJ2-7,TRBV18,CASSPGTIYEQYF,TGTGCCAGCTCACCCGGGACAATCTACGAGCAGTACTTC
.,medium-sized,TRBJ1-1,TRBV2,CASSDRLRTAFF,TGTGCCAGCAGTGACAGGTTAAGAACAGCTTTCTTT
.,.,TRBJ1-2,TRBV7-9,CASSLAGGHLLNYGYTF,TGTGCCAGCAGCTTAGCGGGGGGACACCTTCTTAACTATGGCTACACCTTC
TRBD1,.,TRBJ2-2,TRBV14,CASSQGWDRGDNTGELFF,TGTGCCAGCAGCCAGGGTTGGGACAGGGGCGACAACACCGGGGAGCTGTTTTTT
.,.,TRBJ1-6,TRBV6-5,CASSYSEGYNSPLHF,TGTGCCAGCAGTTACTCTGAAGGGTATAATTCACCCCTCCACTTT
.,.,TRBJ1-5,TRBV6-5,CASSYSGVGRNQPQHF,TGTGCCAGCAGTTACTCTGGTGTGGGAAGAAATCAGCCCCAGCATTTT
.,.,TRBJ1-2,TRBV9,CASSVYSHTNYGYTF,TGTGCCAGCAGCGTATACAGCCACACCAACTATGGCTACACCTTC